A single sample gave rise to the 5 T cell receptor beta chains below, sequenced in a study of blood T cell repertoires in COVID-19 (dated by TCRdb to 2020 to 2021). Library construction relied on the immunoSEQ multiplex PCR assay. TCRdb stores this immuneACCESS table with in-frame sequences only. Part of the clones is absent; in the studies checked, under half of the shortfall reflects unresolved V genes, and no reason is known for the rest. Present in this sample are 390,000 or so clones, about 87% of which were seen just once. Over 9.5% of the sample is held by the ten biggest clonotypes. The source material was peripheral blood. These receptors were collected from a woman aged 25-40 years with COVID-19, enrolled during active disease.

CDR3 sequence reads: CASSLLLRTSGSGTQYF. CDR3 nucleotide sequence: TGTGCCAGCAGTTTATTACTAAGGACTAGCGGATCAGGGACCCAGTACTTC. The chain combines TRBV6-2 or TRBV6-3 with TRBJ2-5; 10 bases agree with TRBD2. J was trimmed by 7 bases and V by 4 bases; bases with no gene match: 15. Germline CDR1 and CDR2: MNHEY and SVGEGT. The CDR3 runs to 17 residues.

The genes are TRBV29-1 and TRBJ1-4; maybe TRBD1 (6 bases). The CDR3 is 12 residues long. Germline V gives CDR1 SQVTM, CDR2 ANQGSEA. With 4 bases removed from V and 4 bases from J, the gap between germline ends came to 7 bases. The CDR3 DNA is TGCAGCGTTGCAGGGGATAATGAAAAACTGTTTTTT. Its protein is CSVAGDNEKLFF.

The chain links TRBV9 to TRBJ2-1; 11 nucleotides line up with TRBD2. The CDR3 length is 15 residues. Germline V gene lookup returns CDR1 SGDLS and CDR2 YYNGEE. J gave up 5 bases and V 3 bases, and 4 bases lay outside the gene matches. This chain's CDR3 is CASSAGTSGNNEQFF. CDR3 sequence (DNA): TGTGCCAGCAGCGCCGGGACTAGCGGCAACAATGAGCAGTTCTTC.

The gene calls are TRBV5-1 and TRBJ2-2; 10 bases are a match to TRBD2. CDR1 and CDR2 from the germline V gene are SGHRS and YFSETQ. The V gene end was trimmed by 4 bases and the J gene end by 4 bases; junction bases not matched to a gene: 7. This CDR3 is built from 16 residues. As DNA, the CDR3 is TGCGCCAGCAGCGCCGCGACTAGCGGGTCCACCGGGGAGCTGTTTTTT. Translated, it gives CASSAATSGSTGELFF. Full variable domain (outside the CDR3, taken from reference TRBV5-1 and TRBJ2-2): KAGVTQTPRYLIKTRGQQVTLSCSPISGHRSVSWYQQTPGQGLQFLFEYFSETQRNKGNFPGRFSGRQFSNSRSEMNVSTLELGDSALYLCASSAATSGSTGELFFGEGSRLTVL.

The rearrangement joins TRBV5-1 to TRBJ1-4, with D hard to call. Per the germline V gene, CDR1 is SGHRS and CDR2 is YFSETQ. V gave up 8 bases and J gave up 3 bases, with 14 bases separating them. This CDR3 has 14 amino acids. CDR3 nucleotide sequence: TGCGCCAGTAATAACGGGGAGGCTAATGAAAAACTGTTTTTT. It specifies CASNNGEANEKLFF. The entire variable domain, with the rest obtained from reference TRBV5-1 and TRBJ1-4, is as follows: KAGVTQTPRYLIKTRGQQVTLSCSPISGHRSVSWYQQTPGQGLQFLFEYFSETQRNKGNFPGRFSGRQFSNSRSEMNVSTLELGDSALYLCASNNGEANEKLFFGSGTQLSVL.